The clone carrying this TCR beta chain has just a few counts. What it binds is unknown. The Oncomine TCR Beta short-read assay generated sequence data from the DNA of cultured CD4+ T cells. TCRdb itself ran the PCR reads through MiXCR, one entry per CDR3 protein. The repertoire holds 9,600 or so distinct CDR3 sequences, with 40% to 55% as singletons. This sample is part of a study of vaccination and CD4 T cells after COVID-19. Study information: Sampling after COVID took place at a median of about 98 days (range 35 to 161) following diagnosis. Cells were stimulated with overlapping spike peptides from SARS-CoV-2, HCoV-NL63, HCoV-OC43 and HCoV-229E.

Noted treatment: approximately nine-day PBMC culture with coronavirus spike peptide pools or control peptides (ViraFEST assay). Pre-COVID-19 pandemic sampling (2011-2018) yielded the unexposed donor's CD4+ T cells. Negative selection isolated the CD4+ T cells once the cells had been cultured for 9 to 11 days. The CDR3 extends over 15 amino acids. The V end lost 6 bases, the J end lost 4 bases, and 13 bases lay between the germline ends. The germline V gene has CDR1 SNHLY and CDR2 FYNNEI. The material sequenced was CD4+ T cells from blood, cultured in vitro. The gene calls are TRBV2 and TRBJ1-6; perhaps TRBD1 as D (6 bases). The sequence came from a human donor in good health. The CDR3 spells CASRTRQAYNSPLHF. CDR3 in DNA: TGTGCCAGCAGGACGAGACAGGCATATAATTCACCCCTCCACTTT.